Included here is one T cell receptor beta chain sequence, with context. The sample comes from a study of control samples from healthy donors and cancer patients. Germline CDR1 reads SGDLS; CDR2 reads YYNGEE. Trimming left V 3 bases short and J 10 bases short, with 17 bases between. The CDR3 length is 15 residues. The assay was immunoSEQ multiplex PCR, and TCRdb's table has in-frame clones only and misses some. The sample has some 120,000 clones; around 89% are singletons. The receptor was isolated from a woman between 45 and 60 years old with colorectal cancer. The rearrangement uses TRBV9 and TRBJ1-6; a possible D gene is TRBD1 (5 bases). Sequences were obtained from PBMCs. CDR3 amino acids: CASSEEGAGFSPLHF. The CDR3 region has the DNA TGTGCCAGCAGCGAGGAGGGTGCAGGGTTCTCACCCCTCCACTTT.